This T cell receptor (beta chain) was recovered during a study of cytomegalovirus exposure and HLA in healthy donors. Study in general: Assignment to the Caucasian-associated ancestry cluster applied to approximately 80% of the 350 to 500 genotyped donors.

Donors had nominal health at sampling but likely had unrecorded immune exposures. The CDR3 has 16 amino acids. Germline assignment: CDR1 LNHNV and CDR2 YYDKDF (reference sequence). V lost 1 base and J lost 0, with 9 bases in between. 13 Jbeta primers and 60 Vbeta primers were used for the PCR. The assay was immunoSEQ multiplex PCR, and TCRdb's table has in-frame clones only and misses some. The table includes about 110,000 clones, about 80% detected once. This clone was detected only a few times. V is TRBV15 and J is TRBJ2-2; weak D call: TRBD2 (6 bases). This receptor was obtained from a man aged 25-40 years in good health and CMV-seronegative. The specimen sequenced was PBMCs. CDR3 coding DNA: TGTGCCACCAGCAGAGTGCGGGACGCGAACACCGGGGAGCTGTTTTTT. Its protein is CATSRVRDANTGELFF.